This T cell receptor beta chain was retrieved from a study of OX40 agonist ivuxolimab in advanced cancers. CDR1 and CDR2 from the germline V gene are SGHTS and YDEGEE. The CDR3 totals 13 residues. V was pared by 5 bases and J by 6 bases, with 14 bases between. The study's findings and limits: The average count of expanded clones was higher among CD8+ T cells than among CD4+.

The repertoire was sequenced with immunoSEQ multiplex PCR; TCRdb's copy has only in-frame clones and lacks some. The table records roughly 34,000 clones, roughly 80% of them present only once. Patients who had autoimmune disease history or got systemic immunosuppression were left out. Of note for this clone: Its antigen is currently unknown.

The receptor's source is an adult with an advanced solid tumor such as melanoma, head and neck, liver or kidney cancer. The V call is TRBV5-8, the J call TRBJ1-1; no reliable D call. Here the sequenced sample was CD4+ or CD8+ T cells sorted from blood, taken in a trial of the OX40 agonist ivuxolimab. CDR3 sequence: CASRRREEAEAFF. The CDR3 DNA is TGTGCCAGCAGACGACGGGAGGAGGCTGAAGCTTTCTTT.